Following are 2 T cell receptor beta chains from one sample sequenced in a study of post-analysis software for immune sequencing data. Study-wide findings and caveats: Patients had higher frequencies than controls of about five TRBV segments, including TRBV5-6, TRBV5-1 and TRBV20-1.

No antigen has been assigned to these receptors. The authors incorporated unique molecular identifiers into the TCR beta cDNA libraries. TCRdb reanalysed the PCR reads using MiXCR and keeps one entry per CDR3 protein. The sample lists approximately 690,000 distinct CDR3 sequences, about 60% seen once, with about 11% in the top ten. Sequenced input: blood. The receptor source for this set is a girl aged 2 to 10 with multiple sclerosis.

The V call is TRBV4-3, the J call TRBJ1-1, with TRBD1 as a possible D gene (5 bases). Trimming removed 8 bases at V and 8 bases at J, with 18 bases between. The CDR3 is 13 residues long. Germline V gene lookup returns CDR1 LGHNA and CDR2 YSLEER. CDR3 in amino acids: CASAFVMGPEAFF. The CDR3 DNA reads as TGCGCCAGCGCCTTTGTTATGGGGCCAGAAGCTTTCTTT.

In its sample, this clonotype was seen a few times. The chain combines TRBV29-1 with TRBJ2-1, with 10 bases lining up with TRBD1. Germline lookup yields CDR1 SQVTM and CDR2 ANQGSEA. Trimming cost V 8 bases and J 3 bases; bases outside gene matches: 7. This CDR3 contains 14 residues. CDR3 loop: CSSRRDRGYNEQFF. CDR3 in DNA: TGCAGCTCCCGTCGGGACAGGGGCTACAATGAGCAGTTCTTC.